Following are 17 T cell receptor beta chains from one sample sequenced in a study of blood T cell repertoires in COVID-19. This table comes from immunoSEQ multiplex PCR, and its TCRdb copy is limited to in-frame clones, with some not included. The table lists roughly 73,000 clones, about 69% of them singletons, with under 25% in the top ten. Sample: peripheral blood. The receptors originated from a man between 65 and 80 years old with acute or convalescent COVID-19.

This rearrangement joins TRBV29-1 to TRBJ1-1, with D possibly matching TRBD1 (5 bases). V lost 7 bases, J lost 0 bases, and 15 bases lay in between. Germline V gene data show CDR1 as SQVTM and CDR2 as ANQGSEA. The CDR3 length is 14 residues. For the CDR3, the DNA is TGCAGCGCCCCGCCCGGGGGATTGAACACTGAAGCTTTCTTT. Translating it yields CSAPPGGLNTEAFF.

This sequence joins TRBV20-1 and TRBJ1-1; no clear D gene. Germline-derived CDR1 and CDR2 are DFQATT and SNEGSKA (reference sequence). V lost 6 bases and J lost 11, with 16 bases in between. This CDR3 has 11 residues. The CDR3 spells CSALSEQKAFF. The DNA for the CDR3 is TGCAGTGCGCTCTCCGAACAAAAGGCTTTCTTT.

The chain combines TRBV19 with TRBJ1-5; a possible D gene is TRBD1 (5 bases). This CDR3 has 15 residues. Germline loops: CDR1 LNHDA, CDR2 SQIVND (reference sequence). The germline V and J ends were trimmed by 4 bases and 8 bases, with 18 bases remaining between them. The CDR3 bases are TGTGCCAGTAGTACCTTATCGCGGGGCAGGGAGCCCCAGCATTTT. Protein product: CASSTLSRGREPQHF.

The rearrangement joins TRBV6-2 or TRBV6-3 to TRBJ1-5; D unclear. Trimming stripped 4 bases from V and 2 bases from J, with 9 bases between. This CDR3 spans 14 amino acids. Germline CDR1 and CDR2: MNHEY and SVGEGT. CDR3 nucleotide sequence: TGTGCCAGCAGTTGGACGGGAGGCAATCAGCCCCAGCATTTT. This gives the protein CASSWTGGNQPQHF.

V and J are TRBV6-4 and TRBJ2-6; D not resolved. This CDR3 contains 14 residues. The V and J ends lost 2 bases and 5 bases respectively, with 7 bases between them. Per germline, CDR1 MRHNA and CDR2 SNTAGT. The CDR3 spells CASSDEAWANVLTF. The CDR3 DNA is TGTGCCAGCAGTGACGAGGCCTGGGCCAACGTCCTGACTTTC.

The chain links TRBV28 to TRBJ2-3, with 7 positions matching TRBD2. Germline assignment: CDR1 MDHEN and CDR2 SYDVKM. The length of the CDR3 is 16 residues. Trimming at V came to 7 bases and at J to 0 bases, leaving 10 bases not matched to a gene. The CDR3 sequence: CASTSWGGTSTDTQYF. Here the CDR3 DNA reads TGTGCCAGCACCTCTTGGGGGGGAACGAGCACAGATACGCAGTATTTT.

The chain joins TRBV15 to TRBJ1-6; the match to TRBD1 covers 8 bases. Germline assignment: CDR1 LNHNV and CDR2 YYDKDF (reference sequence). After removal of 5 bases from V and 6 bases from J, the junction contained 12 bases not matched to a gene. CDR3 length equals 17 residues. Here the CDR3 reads CATSRRAGTGTNSPLHF. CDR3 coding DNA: TGTGCCACCAGCCGGAGGGCGGGGACAGGAACTAATTCACCCCTCCACTTT.

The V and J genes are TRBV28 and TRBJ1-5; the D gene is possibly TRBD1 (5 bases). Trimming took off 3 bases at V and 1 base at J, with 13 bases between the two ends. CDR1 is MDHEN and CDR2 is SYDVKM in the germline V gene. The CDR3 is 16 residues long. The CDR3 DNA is TGTGCCAGCAGTTTTAGGTTGGAGGGGAGCAATCAGCCCCAGCATTTT. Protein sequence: CASSFRLEGSNQPQHF.

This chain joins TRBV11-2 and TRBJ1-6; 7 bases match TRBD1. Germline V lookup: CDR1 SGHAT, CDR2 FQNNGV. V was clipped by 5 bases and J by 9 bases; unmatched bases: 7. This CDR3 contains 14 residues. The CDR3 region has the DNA TGTGCCAGCAGCCTGAACAGGGGCGGTTCACCCCTCCACTTT. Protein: CASSLNRGGSPLHF.

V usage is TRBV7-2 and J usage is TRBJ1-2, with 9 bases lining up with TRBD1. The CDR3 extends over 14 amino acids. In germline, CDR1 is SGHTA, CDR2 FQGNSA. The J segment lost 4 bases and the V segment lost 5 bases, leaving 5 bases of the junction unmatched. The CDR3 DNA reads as TGTGCCAGCAGCCTACAGGGACAGGGCTATGGCTACACCTTC. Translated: CASSLQGQGYGYTF. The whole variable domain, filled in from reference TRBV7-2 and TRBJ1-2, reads GAGVSQSPSNKVTEKGKDVELRCDPISGHTALYWYRQSLGQGLEFLIYFQGNSAPDKSGLPSDRFSAERTGGSVSTLTIQRTQQEDSAVYLCASSLQGQGYGYTFGSGTRLTVV.

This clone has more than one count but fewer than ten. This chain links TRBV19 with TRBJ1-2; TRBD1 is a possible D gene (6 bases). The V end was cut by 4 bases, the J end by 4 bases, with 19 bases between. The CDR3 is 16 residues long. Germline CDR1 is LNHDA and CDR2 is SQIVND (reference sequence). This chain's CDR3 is CASSRDITPASYGYTF. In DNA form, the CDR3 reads TGTGCCAGTAGTAGGGACATAACCCCTGCATCCTATGGCTACACCTTC.

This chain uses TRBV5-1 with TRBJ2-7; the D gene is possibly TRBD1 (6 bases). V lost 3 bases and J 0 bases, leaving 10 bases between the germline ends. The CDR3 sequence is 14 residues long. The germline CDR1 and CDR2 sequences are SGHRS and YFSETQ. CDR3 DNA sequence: TGCGCCAGCAGCTCCCGACAGGCCTCCTACGAGCAGTACTTC. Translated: CASSSRQASYEQYF.

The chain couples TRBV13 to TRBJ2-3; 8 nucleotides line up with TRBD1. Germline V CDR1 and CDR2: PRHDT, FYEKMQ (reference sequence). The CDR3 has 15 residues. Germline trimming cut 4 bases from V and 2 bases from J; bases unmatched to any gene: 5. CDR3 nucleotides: TGTGCCAGCAGCTCAGGACAGGGAGCCACAGATACGCAGTATTTT. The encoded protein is CASSSGQGATDTQYF.

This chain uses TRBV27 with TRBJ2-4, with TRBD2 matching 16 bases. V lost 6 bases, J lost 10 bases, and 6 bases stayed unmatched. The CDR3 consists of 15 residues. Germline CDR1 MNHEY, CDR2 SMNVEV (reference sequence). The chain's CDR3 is CASRMGGLAGGIQYF. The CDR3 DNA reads TGTGCCAGCAGGATGGGGGGACTAGCGGGAGGGATTCAGTACTTC.

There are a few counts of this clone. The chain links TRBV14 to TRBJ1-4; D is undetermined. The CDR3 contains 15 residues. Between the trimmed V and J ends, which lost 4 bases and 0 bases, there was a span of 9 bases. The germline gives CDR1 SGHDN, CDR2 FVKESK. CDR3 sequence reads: CASSLIAATNEKLFF. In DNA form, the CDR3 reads TGTGCCAGCAGCCTCATCGCGGCAACTAATGAAAAACTGTTTTTT.

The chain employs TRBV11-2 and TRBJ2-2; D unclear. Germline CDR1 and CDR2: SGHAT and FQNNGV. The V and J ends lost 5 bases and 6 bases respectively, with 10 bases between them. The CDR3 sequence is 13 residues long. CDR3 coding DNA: TGTGCCAGCAGCCCGCAGGCCCCCGGGGAGCTGTTTTTT. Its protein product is CASSPQAPGELFF.

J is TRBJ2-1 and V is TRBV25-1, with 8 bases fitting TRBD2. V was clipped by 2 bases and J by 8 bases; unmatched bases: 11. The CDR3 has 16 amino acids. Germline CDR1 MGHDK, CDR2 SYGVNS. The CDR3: CASSEGWSGSTYEQFF. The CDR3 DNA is TGTGCCAGCAGTGAAGGATGGAGCGGGAGTACGTATGAGCAGTTCTTC.